The next 26 T cell receptor beta chains were all read from a single sample in a study of neoadjuvant anti-PD-1 for oral cavity cancer. TCRdb's table, derived via immunoSEQ multiplex PCR, lists solely in-frame clones and lacks some. The sample includes roughly 14,000 clones, about 77% of them seen just once. The time point denotes: after neoadjuvant nivolumab, at surgical resection. Sequencing used PBMCs, obtained after nivolumab (anti-PD-1) treatment. These receptors were collected from a person aged 35-79 years with oral cavity squamous cell carcinoma.

The rearrangement uses TRBV10-2 and TRBJ2-2, with D unresolved. This CDR3 has 16 amino acids. V lost 3 bases, J lost 0 bases, and 11 bases lay in between. Germline V gene data show CDR1 as WSHSY and CDR2 as SAAADI. CDR3 sequence reads: CASSEERAPNTGELFF. Written as DNA, the CDR3 is TGCGCCAGCAGTGAAGAACGGGCCCCGAACACCGGGGAGCTGTTTTTT.

This chain connects TRBV29-1 to TRBJ1-5; 8 nucleotides align to TRBD1. Trimming cost V 6 bases and J 2 bases; bases outside gene matches: 6. The CDR3 is made up of 14 amino acids. The germline gives CDR1 SQVTM, CDR2 ANQGSEA. CDR3 region: CSVATGVRNQPQHF. CDR3 DNA sequence: TGCAGCGTCGCGACAGGGGTGCGCAATCAGCCCCAGCATTTT.

The chain combines TRBV9 with TRBJ1-1, with 10 positions matching TRBD1. The CDR3 has 17 amino acids. Germline CDR1 and CDR2: SGDLS and YYNGEE. Unmatched junction bases numbered 8, after V lost 3 bases and J lost 0 bases. The CDR3 DNA reads TGTGCCAGCAGCGCCGGACAGGGGGGGAGGATGAACACTGAAGCTTTCTTT. It translates to CASSAGQGGRMNTEAFF.

The chain recombines TRBV9 with TRBJ1-6; TRBD1 is a possible D gene (5 bases). There are 15 residues in the CDR3. Germline lookup yields CDR1 SGDLS and CDR2 YYNGEE. Deletions cut 0 bases from V and 6 bases from J, with 10 bases between. CDR3 sequence (DNA): TGTGCCAGCAGCGTAGGGGGGATGAGTAATTCACCCCTCCACTTT. This encodes CASSVGGMSNSPLHF.

V and J are TRBV5-1 and TRBJ2-1, with 8 bases matching TRBD2. Trimming at V came to 3 bases and at J to 5 bases, leaving 4 bases not matched to a gene. Germline V CDR1 and CDR2: SGHRS, YFSETQ. This CDR3 contains 14 residues. This CDR3 reads CASSSSGLDNEQFF. CDR3 DNA sequence: TGCGCCAGCAGCTCTAGCGGGCTCGACAATGAGCAGTTCTTC.

The genes are TRBV4-1 and TRBJ2-1, with D tentatively TRBD1 (5 bases). This CDR3 comprises 18 residues. The V gene lost 3 bases and the J gene lost 9 bases, with 27 bases spanning the gap. Germline values: CDR1 MGHRA, CDR2 YSYEKL. The CDR3 DNA sequence: TGCGCCAGCAGCCAGGGGCCCCGCTCGTTAACCCCGAAGCGTGAGCAGTTCTTC. It yields the protein CASSQGPRSLTPKREQFF.

The rearrangement uses TRBV6-6 and TRBJ2-3; possible D gene TRBD2, 5 bases. With 4 bases removed from V and 0 bases from J, the gap between germline ends came to 11 bases. This CDR3 spans 15 amino acids. CDR1 and CDR2 from the germline V gene are MNHNY and SVGAGI (reference sequence). The CDR3 coding sequence is TGTGCCAGCAGTTCCCATAGCGCTAGCACAGATACGCAGTATTTT. Its protein is CASSSHSASTDTQYF.

The rearrangement uses TRBV7-8 and TRBJ2-1; the D gene is possibly TRBD2 (6 bases). CDR3 length: 14 amino acids. Germline V gene data show CDR1 as SGHVS and CDR2 as FQNEAQ. Between the trimmed V and J ends, which lost 6 bases and 7 bases, there was a span of 16 bases. The CDR3 sequence: CASRPTGVRNEQFF. CDR3 DNA sequence: TGTGCCAGCAGGCCCACGGGAGTCCGGAATGAGCAGTTCTTC.

Here the CDR3 reads CASSLDRVQPQHF. CDR3 in DNA: TGTGCCAGCAGCTTGGACAGGGTTCAGCCCCAGCATTTT. The rearrangement uses TRBV11-2 and TRBJ1-5; TRBD1 aligns across 8 bases. Germline loops: CDR1 SGHAT, CDR2 FQNNGV. CDR3 size: 13 residues. J was trimmed by 6 bases and V by 3 bases; bases with no gene match: 1.

J is TRBJ2-2 and V is TRBV4-2, with 11 bases matching TRBD2. This CDR3 is 18 amino acids long. The J segment lost 2 bases and the V segment lost 1 base, leaving 6 bases of the junction unmatched. Germline CDR1 is LGHNA and CDR2 is YNFKEQ. CDR3 coding DNA: TGTGCCAGCAGCCAAGGACCAACTAGCGGGGGAAACACCGGGGAGCTGTTTTTT. The encoded protein is CASSQGPTSGGNTGELFF.

This chain uses TRBV6-1 with TRBJ1-2, with D perhaps TRBD1 (5 bases). The CDR3 is 12 amino acids. Germline V gene sequence: CDR1 MNHNS, CDR2 SASEGT. V was cut by 9 bases and J by 4 bases, with 12 bases left in between. CDR3 DNA: TGTGCCAGTTTTTCCGGGGGCTATGGCTACACCTTC. Its protein product is CASFSGGYGYTF.

This chain links TRBV6-1 with TRBJ2-6, with TRBD1 identical over 7 bases. Germline assignment: CDR1 MNHNS and CDR2 SASEGT. The junction had 3 bases not matched to a gene; V was cut back by 5 bases and J by 2 bases. This CDR3 has 15 residues. Written as DNA, the CDR3 is TGTGCCAGCAGTATAGGGGGCGCTGGGGCCAACGTCCTGACTTTC. It encodes CASSIGGAGANVLTF.

In the case of this clone: An end of the junction does not agree with germline; a read error may underlie this. The V call is TRBV7-7, the J call TRBJ1-3; D is unresolved. The germline V gene encodes CDR1 SSHAT and CDR2 FNYEAQ (reference sequence). The CDR3 length is 15 residues. CDR3: CASSFGTDSGNTIYF. CDR3 in DNA: TGTGCTAGCAGCTTCGGCACCGACTCTGGAAACACCATATATTTT.

The rearrangement links TRBV4-1 to TRBJ1-1; 9 nucleotides agree with TRBD1. The CDR3 runs to 15 residues. The germline CDR1 and CDR2 sequences are MGHRA and YSYEKL. V gave up 2 bases and J gave up 6 bases; unmatched junction bases: 7. CDR3 in amino acids: CASSQMGQGNPEAFF. CDR3 nucleotides: TGCGCCAGCAGCCAAATGGGACAGGGTAACCCTGAAGCTTTCTTT.

Written as DNA, the CDR3 is TGTGCCAGCAGCGTCGGACTCGTCGACGAGCAGTACTTC. Protein product: CASSVGLVDEQYF. This sequence joins TRBV6-1 and TRBJ2-7, with D maybe TRBD2 (5 bases). CDR1 is MNHNS and CDR2 is SASEGT in the germline V gene. The CDR3 length is 13 residues. V gave up 6 bases and J gave up 5 bases, with 14 bases separating them.

This clone was counted once. V gene TRBV2 combines with J gene TRBJ1-2; the match to TRBD1 covers 8 bases. CDR3 length: 15 residues. Germline CDR1 SNHLY, CDR2 FYNNEI. V was clipped by 6 bases and J by 4 bases; unmatched bases: 10. The CDR3 coding sequence is TGTGCCAGCAGCCTACGGACAGGGACCCTCTATGGCTACACCTTC. Amino acids: CASSLRTGTLYGYTF.

The V call is TRBV27, the J call TRBJ2-3, with 7 bases fitting TRBD2. CDR3 length: 17 amino acids. Germline V gene data show CDR1 as MNHEY and CDR2 as SMNVEV (reference sequence). With 3 bases clipped from V and 2 bases from J, the junction kept 11 bases outside the gene matches. CDR3 sequence (DNA): TGTGCCAGCAGTTTTCAGTTAGCGGGCCCGGCCACAGATACGCAGTATTTT. It encodes CASSFQLAGPATDTQYF.

The rearrangement links TRBV5-1 to TRBJ1-1; D call uncertain. V gave up 0 bases and J gave up 4 bases, with 7 bases separating them. Germline values: CDR1 SGHRS, CDR2 YFSETQ. This CDR3 region has 13 residues. In DNA form, the CDR3 reads TGCGCCAGCAGCTTGGAGTGGGCCACTGAAGCTTTCTTT. Amino acid sequence: CASSLEWATEAFF.

This clone turned up a few times. The V call is TRBV4-1, the J call TRBJ1-1; D not certain. Germline V gene data show CDR1 as MGHRA and CDR2 as YSYEKL. With 3 bases removed from V and 5 bases from J, the gap between germline ends came to 13 bases. The CDR3 is 14 amino acids. DNA of the CDR3: TGCGCCAGCAGCCAGGGGTTGTTAGTGACTGAAGCTTTCTTT. As protein: CASSQGLLVTEAFF.

A note on this clone: An end of the junction does not agree with germline; a read error may underlie this. V gene TRBV4-1 combines with J gene TRBJ2-1; possibly TRBD1 or TRBD2 for D (5 bases each). The CDR3 loop spans 16 amino acids. The germline V gene encodes CDR1 MGHRA and CDR2 YSYEKL. CDR3 DNA sequence: TGCGCCAGCAGCCAAGATGCAGGGACCTCCTGCAATGAGCAGTTCTTC. Its protein is CASSQDAGTSCNEQFF.

This rearrangement joins TRBV27 to TRBJ1-1; D is unresolved. V dropped 5 bases and J dropped 4 bases, with 11 bases sitting between them. The CDR3 consists of 13 residues. Germline V CDR1 and CDR2: MNHEY, SMNVEV (reference sequence). The CDR3 region is CASSPAGFTEAFF. DNA of the CDR3: TGTGCCAGCAGTCCTGCGGGTTTCACTGAAGCTTTCTTT.

The rearrangement links TRBV5-4 to TRBJ2-1; TRBD2 matches at 11 bases. Trimming removed 3 bases from V and 10 bases from J; junction bases left unmatched: 9. The V gene's germline CDR1 is SGHNT and CDR2 YYREEE (reference sequence). CDR3 length: 15 residues. The CDR3 DNA reads as TGTGCCAGCAGCTCTCTAGCGGGGGGTTCACGGGAGCAGTTCTTC. Residues: CASSSLAGGSREQFF.

This clone was seen a handful of times. The chain links TRBV2 to TRBJ1-5; D is unresolved. The CDR3 totals 14 residues. CDR1 and CDR2 from the germline V gene are SNHLY and FYNNEI. Deletions cut 1 base from V and 8 bases from J, with 12 bases between. In DNA form, the CDR3 reads TGTGCCAGCAGTGAAGAAACAGACTCTGAGCCCCAGCATTTT. Translated: CASSEETDSEPQHF.

The rearrangement links TRBV4-1 to TRBJ2-3; D tentatively reads TRBD1 or TRBD2 (5 bases each). Trimming removed 1 base from V and 6 bases from J, with 20 bases in between. The CDR3 loop spans 17 amino acids. The V gene's germline CDR1 is MGHRA and CDR2 YSYEKL. The CDR3 sequence: CASSQGARGLSGDTQYF. CDR3 bases: TGCGCCAGCAGCCAAGGTGCACGGGGCCTTTCGGGTGATACGCAGTATTTT.

The J gene is TRBJ2-1, the V gene TRBV5-5; 7 nucleotides agree with TRBD2. Germline CDR1 SGHKS, CDR2 YYEKEE (reference sequence). This CDR3 is 14 amino acids long. Trimming removed 0 bases from V and 4 bases from J; junction bases left unmatched: 1. The CDR3: CASSLGGGYNEQFF. The DNA for the CDR3 is TGTGCCAGCAGCTTGGGCGGGGGATACAATGAGCAGTTCTTC.

V usage is TRBV10-1 and J usage is TRBJ2-3; D gene unclear. V lost 3 bases and J lost 8, with 6 bases in between. Germline-derived CDR1 and CDR2 are WNHNN and SYGVQD (reference sequence). This CDR3 region has 11 residues. CDR3 nucleotide sequence: TGCGCCAGCAGTGATTCCCTTACGCAGTATTTT. This codes for CASSDSLTQYF.